A single sample is the source of the 30 T cell receptor beta chains below, sequenced in a study of blood T cells in healthy people across ages. PCR was performed a second time for about 6 to 11 cycles using a sample-barcoded 5' primer and a J-beta primer mix. TCRdb recomputed calls from the 5' RACE reads with MiXCR, one row per CDR3 protein. The repertoire has 1.5 million to 2 million distinct CDR3 sequences, 30% to 35% of them found once; the top ten carry around 11%. The sample was blood. The origin of the receptors is a woman aged 25 to 45 in good health.

This clonotype was found a few times. This chain joins TRBV20-1 and TRBJ2-1, with D hard to call. This CDR3 is 15 amino acids long. V was shortened by 3 bases and J by 1 base, with 13 bases between the two germline ends. The germline V gene encodes CDR1 DFQATT and CDR2 SNEGSKA (reference sequence). CDR3 nucleotide sequence: TGCAGTGCTAGCCCGGCTAGAAATTCCTACAATGAGCAGTTCTTC. It is translated as CSASPARNSYNEQFF.

This chain joins TRBV2 and TRBJ2-7, with TRBD1 matching 7 bases. This CDR3 is 13 amino acids long. Germline loops: CDR1 SNHLY, CDR2 FYNNEI. Unmatched junction bases numbered 13, after V lost 5 bases and J lost 12 bases. The CDR3 spells CASSPLTTGTAYF. CDR3 DNA: TGTGCCAGCAGTCCATTAACTACCGGGACAGCGTACTTC. The full variable domain, rest sourced from reference TRBV2 and TRBJ2-7, is EPEVTQTPSHQVTQMGQEVILRCVPISNHLYFYWYRQILGQKVEFLVSFYNNEISEKSEIFDDQFSVERPDGSNFTLKIRSTKLEDSAMYFCASSPLTTGTAYFGPGTRLTVT.

The V gene is TRBV19, the J gene TRBJ1-1; D is perhaps TRBD1 (5 bases). CDR3 length: 16 residues. V was clipped by 5 bases and J by 0 bases, with 16 bases between them. From germline, CDR1 is LNHDA and CDR2 SQIVND (reference sequence). The CDR3 loop reads CASSPRGPLMNTEAFF. CDR3 coding DNA: TGTGCCAGTAGTCCCCGGGGCCCGCTTATGAACACTGAAGCTTTCTTT.

Comment on this clonotype: Germline and junction disagree at one end, which may indicate a read error. The chain links TRBV28 to TRBJ1-2; D gene uncertain. The length of the CDR3 is 13 residues. Germline V gene data show CDR1 as MDHEN and CDR2 as SYDVKM. CDR3 residues: CASSSSNTNGCTF. CDR3 nucleotide sequence: TGTGCCAGCAGTTCAAGTAACACAAATGGCTGCACCTTC.

This clonotype was observed a handful of times. V gene TRBV11-2 combines with J gene TRBJ2-5; D call uncertain. CDR3 length: 15 residues. Germline V gene data show CDR1 as SGHAT and CDR2 as FQNNGV. The germline V and J ends were trimmed by 0 bases and 1 base, with 9 bases remaining between them. The DNA for the CDR3 is TGTGCCAGCAGCTTAGATTGGAGCATCCAAGAGACCCAGTACTTC. It is translated as CASSLDWSIQETQYF. The whole variable domain, filled in from reference TRBV11-2 and TRBJ2-5, reads EAGVAQSPRYKIIEKRQSVAFWCNPISGHATLYWYQQILGQGPKLLIQFQNNGVVDDSQLPKDRFSAERLKGVDSTLKIQPAKLEDSAVYLCASSLDWSIQETQYFGPGTRLLVL.

This chain links TRBV27 with TRBJ2-4; 9 bases agree with TRBD1. V lost 9 bases and J lost 13; bases outside the gene matches: 22. Looked up from germline, CDR1 is MNHEY and CDR2 is SMNVEV (reference sequence). The CDR3 contains 16 residues. This chain's CDR3 is CASPGQGLESSYKQYF. The CDR3 region has the DNA TGTGCCAGTCCGGGACAGGGTCTCGAAAGCTCCTACAAGCAGTACTTC.

The V and J genes are TRBV3-1 and TRBJ2-7; possible D gene TRBD2, 5 bases. Trimming pared 3 bases from V and 7 bases from J, leaving 22 bases between. Germline V CDR1 and CDR2: LGHDT, YNNKEL (reference sequence). The CDR3 extends over 16 amino acids. CDR3 nucleotide sequence: TGTGCCAGCAGCCATCCCATGACACGCGGACGAGGGGAGCAGTACTTC. This encodes CASSHPMTRGRGEQYF.

This clonotype was counted a few times. V gene TRBV27 combines with J gene TRBJ1-1; the D is unclear. CDR3 length: 14 amino acids. V was clipped by 3 bases and J by 0 bases, with 8 bases between them. The V gene's germline CDR1 is MNHEY and CDR2 SMNVEV (reference sequence). The CDR3, as DNA: TGTGCCAGCAGTTTTCAGCCCATGAACACTGAAGCTTTCTTT. This translates into CASSFQPMNTEAFF.

The chain uses TRBV7-3 and TRBJ1-5, with D unresolved. Per germline, CDR1 SGHTA and CDR2 FQGTGA. V lost 2 bases and J 9 bases, leaving 14 bases between the germline ends. The CDR3 runs to 14 residues. CDR3 loop: CASSLGGGRGPQHF. As DNA, the CDR3 is TGTGCCAGCAGCTTAGGTGGCGGCCGAGGGCCCCAGCATTTT.

The chain is built from TRBV12-3 or TRBV12-4 and TRBJ1-2; D remains ambiguous. V lost 4 bases and J 6 bases, leaving 21 bases between the germline ends. This CDR3 spans 16 amino acids. CDR3 DNA: TGTGCCAGCAGTTACGGTTCAGGAACTGGTGGGGATGGCTACACCTTC. It translates to CASSYGSGTGGDGYTF.

This clonotype occurred many times. V usage is TRBV4-2 and J usage is TRBJ2-6, with 8 bases lining up with TRBD1. Germline V gene data show CDR1 as LGHNA and CDR2 as YNFKEQ. The CDR3 has 18 residues. V was clipped by 0 bases and J by 8 bases; unmatched bases: 12. CDR3 DNA: TGTGCCAGCAGCCAAGATCTTAAGACAGGGGACGGTACCAACGTCCTGACTTTC. Protein: CASSQDLKTGDGTNVLTF.

This clonotype has ten or more counts. V usage is TRBV6-1 and J usage is TRBJ1-6; D remains ambiguous. The CDR3 runs to 15 residues. V lost 3 bases and J lost 11, with 17 bases in between. Looked up from germline, CDR1 is MNHNS and CDR2 is SASEGT. The CDR3 nucleotides read TGTGCCAGCAGTGATACGCTGACCGGGCGGGCACCCCTCCACTTT. This translates into CASSDTLTGRAPLHF.

Only a few counts were recorded for this clonotype. The V call is TRBV7-9, the J call TRBJ2-1, with 7 nucleotides matching TRBD2. The V and J ends lost 4 bases and 0 bases, in that order; junction bases with no gene match: 3. The CDR3 spans 15 residues. Germline CDR1 reads SEHNR; CDR2 reads FQNEAQ (reference sequence). The CDR3 nucleotides are TGTGCCAGCAGCTCGCTAGCGGACTCCTACAATGAGCAGTTCTTC. Its protein is CASSSLADSYNEQFF.

V and J are TRBV5-6 and TRBJ2-3, with a weak D call TRBD1 (5 bases). The CDR3 has 16 residues. The V gene's germline CDR1 is SGHDT and CDR2 YYEEEE. V shed 4 bases and J shed 4 bases, with 19 bases lying between them. CDR3 protein: CASSGTLGALADTQYF. In DNA, the CDR3 is TGTGCCAGCAGCGGAACCCTAGGGGCCCTCGCAGATACGCAGTATTTT.

The chain uses TRBV14 and TRBJ1-5, with a possible D match to TRBD1 (6 bases). The V end lost 6 bases, the J end lost 2 bases, and 17 bases lay between the germline ends. Germline-derived CDR1 and CDR2 are SGHDN and FVKESK. The CDR3 loop spans 16 amino acids. The CDR3 here is CASRLNRERGNQPQHF. Written as DNA, the CDR3 is TGTGCCAGCAGACTTAACAGGGAGAGGGGCAATCAGCCCCAGCATTTT.

Note on this clonotype: This may come from a read error, since a much larger clone is one base off. The CDR3 here is CAGSDAANYGYTF. DNA for the CDR3: TGTGCCGGCAGTGACGCAGCTAACTATGGCTACACCTTC. V usage is TRBV2 and J usage is TRBJ1-2; D gene unclear. Germline CDR1 SNHLY, CDR2 FYNNEI. The CDR3 sequence is 13 residues long.

The chain carries TRBV7-6 and TRBJ2-7, with D possibly matching TRBD1 (5 bases). This CDR3 is 14 amino acids long. Germline CDR1 SGHVS, CDR2 FNYEAQ. The ends were cut back, 4 bases at V and 0 bases at J, with 10 bases in the middle. CDR3 residues: CASSSGYPSYEQYF. The CDR3 DNA reads TGTGCCAGCAGCTCAGGGTATCCCTCCTACGAGCAGTACTTC.

This clonotype was observed a single time. A far larger clone is only one base removed, so a read error is likely. The J gene is TRBJ2-7, the V gene TRBV7-2; a possible D gene is TRBD2 (5 bases). There are 11 residues in the CDR3. Germline V gene lookup returns CDR1 SGHTA and CDR2 FQGNSA. CDR3 region: CASSFDYKQYF. In DNA form, the CDR3 reads TGTGCCAGCAGCTTCGACTACAAGCAGTACTTC.

V gene TRBV7-9 combines with J gene TRBJ2-3; a possible D gene is TRBD1 (5 bases). The CDR3 is 16 amino acids. Germline CDR1 reads SEHNR; CDR2 reads FQNEAQ (reference sequence). The ends were cut back, 0 bases at V and 5 bases at J, with 15 bases in the middle. In DNA, the CDR3 is TGTGCCAGCAGCTTAGCGTCTACAGGAGTGCAAGATACGCAGTATTTT. Residues: CASSLASTGVQDTQYF.

The chain has TRBV7-2 and TRBJ2-3; D not certain. Looked up from germline, CDR1 is SGHTA and CDR2 is FQGNSA. Between the trimmed V and J ends, which lost 5 bases and 0 bases, there was a span of 9 bases. This CDR3 region has 14 residues. Here the CDR3 reads CASSVYTSTDTQYF. CDR3 DNA: TGTGCCAGCAGCGTCTACACTAGCACAGATACGCAGTATTTT.

This clonotype was detected many times. The J gene is TRBJ2-3, the V gene TRBV27, with 8 bases lining up with TRBD2. Losses at the gene ends were 6 bases for V and 3 bases for J; bases not matched to a gene: 11. Germline V gene data show CDR1 as MNHEY and CDR2 as SMNVEV (reference sequence). The CDR3 contains 16 residues. Here the CDR3 reads CASSPIGASGTDTQYF. CDR3 DNA sequence: TGTGCCAGCAGCCCAATCGGGGCTAGCGGGACAGATACGCAGTATTTT.

The V and J genes are TRBV3-1 and TRBJ1-4; a possible D gene is TRBD1 (6 bases). CDR1 LGHDT and CDR2 YNNKEL come from the germline V gene (reference sequence). V was pared by 4 bases and J by 7 bases, with 13 bases between. The CDR3 runs to 14 residues. The CDR3 protein is CASSPDRLTEKLFF. The CDR3 DNA sequence: TGTGCCAGCAGCCCAGACAGGCTTACTGAAAAACTGTTTTTT.

This clonotype has only a few counts. CDR3 nucleotide sequence: TGTGCCAGCAGTGCCTCGTCAGGGCGGGTGAATGAGCAGTTCTTC. Translation gives CASSASSGRVNEQFF. This sequence joins TRBV12-3 or TRBV12-4 and TRBJ2-1; perhaps D is TRBD1 or TRBD2 (5 bases each). The length of the CDR3 is 15 residues. The V end was cut by 5 bases, the J end by 7 bases, with 18 bases between.

The V and J genes are TRBV29-1 and TRBJ1-2; a weak D match, TRBD1 (5 bases). Per the germline V gene, CDR1 is SQVTM and CDR2 is ANQGSEA. V gave up 6 bases and J gave up 4 bases, with 18 bases separating them. The CDR3 totals 14 residues. CDR3 sequence reads: CSVTSPGGAYGYTF. In DNA form, the CDR3 reads TGCAGCGTCACCAGCCCCGGAGGGGCCTATGGCTACACCTTC.

Regarding this clonotype: With a much larger clone just one base away, this may be a read error. The J gene is TRBJ2-3, the V gene TRBV29-1; a weak D match, TRBD2 (5 bases). CDR1 and CDR2 from the germline V gene are SQVTM and ANQGSEA. The V end was cut by 7 bases, the J end by 10 bases, with 27 bases between. CDR3 length equals 15 residues. The CDR3, as DNA: TGCAGCGCCCCGTCGGAGGCCCGGGGAAAGGATGCGCAGTATTTT. Protein product: CSAPSEARGKDAQYF.

Regarding this clonotype: A much larger clone differs from this one at a single base, so this may be a read error. This chain links TRBV28 with TRBJ1-2; the match to TRBD1 covers 9 bases. Germline CDR1 reads MDHEN; CDR2 reads SYDVKM. V shed 6 bases, J shed 6 bases, and the junction held 8 bases outside the gene matches. The length of the CDR3 is 14 residues. CDR3 coding DNA: TGTGCCAGCAGCCAAGGGACAGGGCTCCATGGCTACACCTTC. This gives the protein CASSQGTGLHGYTF.

This clonotype was picked up a small number of times. The chain links TRBV21-1 to TRBJ2-7; the table's D call, TRBD1, was not checked against the DNA. TRBV21-1 is classified as a pseudogene. The CDR3 length is 14 residues. Written as DNA, the CDR3 is TGTGCCAGCAGCTGGGGGCCAGGAAGATACGAGCAGTACTTC. Encoded protein: CASSWGPGRYEQYF.

This clonotype was found a few times. This sequence joins TRBV6-6 and TRBJ1-2, with TRBD1 matching over 9 bases. V gave up 0 bases and J gave up 7 bases; unmatched junction bases: 6. The CDR3 loop spans 15 amino acids. Per the germline V gene, CDR1 is MNHNY and CDR2 is SVGAGI (reference sequence). CDR3 sequence: CASSYSWTGDGGYTF. CDR3 coding DNA: TGTGCCAGCAGTTACTCATGGACAGGGGATGGTGGCTACACCTTC.

The CDR3 nucleotides read TGCAGTGCTAGGGAAGGGACAGACTCATCCCACGTAGAAGCTTTCTTT. It is translated as CSAREGTDSSHVEAFF. The chain carries TRBV20-1 and TRBJ1-1, with 7 bases aligning to TRBD1. J lost 8 bases, V lost 3 bases, and 18 bases had no gene match. The CDR3 spans 16 residues. Germline assignment: CDR1 DFQATT and CDR2 SNEGSKA (reference sequence).

In nucleotides, the CDR3 is TGTGCCAGCAGCTTAGACGCCAGGGGGTATGGCTACACCTTC. This sequence encodes CASSLDARGYGYTF. The chain has TRBV7-2 and TRBJ1-2; TRBD1 matches at 7 bases. This CDR3 comprises 14 residues. Germline V gene data show CDR1 as SGHTA and CDR2 as FQGNSA. Losses at the gene ends were 1 base for V and 5 bases for J; bases not matched to a gene: 4.